Below, 10 T cell receptor beta chains from the same sample are listed, as sequenced in a study of T cells after yellow fever vaccination. Each CDR3 protein gets one entry after TCRdb re-called the 5' RACE reads with MiXCR. The sample lists around 30,000 distinct CDR3 sequences, 6% to 8% occurring once. The starting material was PBMCs, either bulk or a sorted T-cell subset (CD4+, CD8+, memory, or dextramer-sorted; not recorded which), obtained on the day of the yellow fever booster vaccination. These receptors all come from a man aged 25 to 45 who received the YFV17D yellow fever vaccine.

This clonotype showed up many times. The chain couples TRBV14 to TRBJ2-3, with 8 bases lining up with TRBD2. The CDR3 spans 15 residues. Losses at the gene ends were 5 bases for V and 7 bases for J; bases not matched to a gene: 11. Germline CDR1 is SGHDN and CDR2 is FVKESK. For the CDR3, the DNA is TGTGCCAGCAGCGTCGGGAGGGCCGCGTTGTATACGCAGTATTTT. This encodes CASSVGRAALYTQYF.

V is TRBV29-1 and J is TRBJ2-3; D not certain. Looked up from germline, CDR1 is SQVTM and CDR2 is ANQGSEA. The CDR3 totals 11 residues. V lost 3 bases and J 6 bases, leaving 7 bases between the germline ends. CDR3 bases: TGCAGCGTTGAGTCATACGATACGCAGTATTTT. Translating it yields CSVESYDTQYF.

The table lists this clonotype with many counts. The chain uses TRBV4-3 and TRBJ2-2; 11 positions agree with TRBD1. The junction had 7 bases not matched to a gene; V was cut back by 4 bases and J by 6 bases. Germline V CDR1 and CDR2: LGHNA, YSLEER. This CDR3 is 16 amino acids long. The CDR3, as DNA: TGCGCCAGCAGCCTCGGACAGGGGGCTTTGGCCGGGGAGCTGTTTTTT. This encodes CASSLGQGALAGELFF.

This clonotype was found many times. The rearrangement joins TRBV15 to TRBJ2-7; D tentatively fits TRBD1 or TRBD2 (5 bases each). Looked up from germline, CDR1 is LNHNV and CDR2 is YYDKDF (reference sequence). The CDR3 is 15 amino acids. V lost 4 bases and J lost 0, with 13 bases in between. The CDR3 reads CATSTGRLSSYEQYF. DNA of the CDR3: TGTGCCACCAGCACGGGACGCCTAAGCTCCTACGAGCAGTACTTC.

This clonotype was detected ten times or more. This sequence joins TRBV12-3 or TRBV12-4 and TRBJ1-1; 9 bases map to TRBD1. J gave up 11 bases and V 1 base, and 8 bases lay outside the gene matches. This CDR3 is built from 14 residues. CDR3 region: CASSLVSTGGYAFF. The CDR3, as DNA: TGTGCCAGCAGTTTAGTGAGTACAGGGGGCTATGCTTTCTTT.

This clonotype was observed at least ten times. The J gene is TRBJ2-7, the V gene TRBV7-9; 9 bases map to TRBD2. Losses at the gene ends were 7 bases for V and 7 bases for J; bases not matched to a gene: 8. Per the germline V gene, CDR1 is SEHNR and CDR2 is FQNEAQ (reference sequence). The CDR3 contains 13 residues. For the CDR3, the DNA is TGTGCCAGCACCCCGCGGGGGGGAGAGGAGCAGTACTTC. This codes for CASTPRGGEEQYF.

This clonotype was seen at least ten times. The chain is built from TRBV7-2 and TRBJ2-7; TRBD2 might be the D (6 bases). CDR3 length: 15 residues. Deletions cut 4 bases from V and 3 bases from J, with 16 bases between. The germline V gene encodes CDR1 SGHTA and CDR2 FQGNSA. CDR3 protein: CASSYSASAIYEQYF. As DNA, the CDR3 is TGTGCCAGCAGCTATTCGGCTAGCGCCATCTACGAGCAGTACTTC.

This clonotype was recorded at least ten times. The chain couples TRBV29-1 to TRBJ2-3; D perhaps matches TRBD2 (6 bases). This CDR3 region has 13 residues. Deletions cut 1 base from V and 1 base from J, with 6 bases between. CDR1 SQVTM and CDR2 ANQGSEA come from the germline V gene. The CDR3 region has the DNA TGCAGCGTTGAAGTAGCGGGCACAGATACGCAGTATTTT. Amino acid sequence: CSVEVAGTDTQYF.

This clonotype occurred many times. The chain recombines TRBV2 with TRBJ2-2, with 13 bases lining up with TRBD2. The CDR3 totals 14 residues. The ends lost 9 bases at V and 6 bases at J; junction bases unmatched: 4. CDR1 and CDR2 (germline): SNHLY, FYNNEI. The CDR3: CARGLAGDPGELFF. As DNA, the CDR3 is TGTGCCAGAGGACTAGCGGGAGATCCCGGGGAGCTGTTTTTT.

About this clonotype itself: A much larger clone differs from this one at a single base, so this may be a read error. The chain is built from TRBV9 and TRBJ2-5; D is possibly TRBD1 (5 bases). Germline V CDR1 and CDR2: SGDLS, YYNGEE. The V end was cut by 3 bases, the J end by 1 base, with 10 bases between. This CDR3 contains 14 residues. CDR3 bases: TGTGCCAGCAGCGCCGCGACAGTCCAAGAGACCCAGTACTTC. Residues: CASSAATVQETQYF. The whole variable domain, remainder taken from reference TRBV9 and TRBJ2-5, is DSGVTQTPKHLITATGQRVTLRCSPRSGDLSVYWYQQSLDQGLQFLIQYYNGEERAKGNILERFSAQQFPDLHSELNLSSLELGDSALYFCASSAATVQETQYFGPGTRLLVL.